This TCR beta chain was recorded in a study of shared clonotypes between healthy human individuals. Germline V lookup: CDR1 LNHDA, CDR2 SQIVND (reference sequence). With V trimmed by 3 bases and J by 0 bases, 1 base remained unmatched. CDR3 length: 15 amino acids. Each donor was a Caucasian adult residing in Nashville, Tennessee. In regard to this clone: A clone one base away is much larger, so this may be a read error.

TCRdb's table, derived via immunoSEQ multiplex PCR, lists solely in-frame clones and lacks some. Of hundreds of thousands of clones listed, approximately 79% are singletons. Sequencing was carried out using memory CD4+ T cells sorted from blood. Documented subset: CD45RA-negative fraction. This sequence joins TRBV19 and TRBJ2-1; TRBD1 agrees at 8 bases. This clonotype originated in a young man in good health. The CDR3 sequence: CASSIDRGSYNEQFF. CDR3 nucleotides: TGTGCCAGTAGTATTGACAGGGGCTCCTACAATGAGCAGTTCTTC.